This TCR beta chain is from a study of blood T cells in healthy people across ages. In its sample, this clonotype was seen many times. The target antigen is unknown. The CDR3 is made up of 15 amino acids. CDR1 is LGHDT, CDR2 YNNKEL, per germline (reference sequence). The V gene lost 1 base and the J gene lost 3 bases, with 13 bases spanning the gap. Through a sample-barcoded 5' primer and a J-beta primer mix, a second PCR was run for about 6 to 12 cycles. With 12 random nucleotides, a template-switch adaptor tagged each individual cDNA molecule. TCRdb reanalysed the 5' RACE reads using MiXCR and keeps one entry per CDR3 protein. This sample has about 1.6 million distinct CDR3 sequences; roughly 32% occur once, and the top ten carry roughly 12%. Findings and caveats of the study: Getting older went along with TCR beta diversity per million T cells dropping roughly linearly. Long-lived donors exceeded aged donors in naive CD4+ cells and diversity.

Sequencing used blood. The sequence derives from a woman aged 25 to 39 in good health. The chain employs TRBV3-1 and TRBJ2-7; a possible D gene is TRBD1 (5 bases). The CDR3 DNA reads as TGTGCCAGCAGCCAAGTTAAAGGGGCTAACTACGAGCAGTACTTC. Protein: CASSQVKGANYEQYF.